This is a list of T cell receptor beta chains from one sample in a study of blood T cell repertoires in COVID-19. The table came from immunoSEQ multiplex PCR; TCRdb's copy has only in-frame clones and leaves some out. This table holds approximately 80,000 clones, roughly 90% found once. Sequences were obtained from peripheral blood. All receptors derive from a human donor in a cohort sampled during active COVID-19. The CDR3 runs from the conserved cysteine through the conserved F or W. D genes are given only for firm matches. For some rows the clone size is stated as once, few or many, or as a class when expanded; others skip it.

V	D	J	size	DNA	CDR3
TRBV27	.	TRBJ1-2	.	TGTGCCAGCGGTGCTAGGGGCAACTATGGCTACACCTTC	CASGARGNYGYTF
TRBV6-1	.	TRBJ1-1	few	TGTGCCAGCAGTGAAGTAACTAACACTGAAGCTTTCTTT	CASSEVTNTEAFF
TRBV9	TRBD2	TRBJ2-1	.	TGTGCCAGCAGCGTAGCGGCTAGCGGGGTGAATGAGCAGTTCTTC	CASSVAASGVNEQFF
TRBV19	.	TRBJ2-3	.	TGTGCCAGTAACCTCAACCAGGGGGGTGACACAGATACGCAGTATTTT	CASNLNQGGDTDTQYF
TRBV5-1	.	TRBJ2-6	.	TGCGCCAGCAGCCATCTCCCCGTGGCGGCAGGGCACTCTGGGGCCAACGTCCTGACTTTC	CASSHLPVAAGHSGANVLTF
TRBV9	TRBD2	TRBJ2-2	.	TGTGCCAGCAGCCCCCCCTTCGGGGGGTCGGACACCGGGGAGCTGTTTTTT	CASSPPFGGSDTGELFF
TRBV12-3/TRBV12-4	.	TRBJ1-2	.	TGTGCCAGCAGTTTGGGAGTCTATGGCTACACCTTC	CASSLGVYGYTF
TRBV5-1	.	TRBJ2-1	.	TGCGCCAGCAGCTCTCGCACAGCCAGGGGAGAGGAGCAGTTCTTC	CASSSRTARGEEQFF
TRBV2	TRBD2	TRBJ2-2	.	TGTGCCAGCAGCGAACTAGCGGGGGGGTTCACCGGGGAGCTGTTTTTT	CASSELAGGFTGELFF
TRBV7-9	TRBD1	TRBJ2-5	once	TGTGCCAGCAGTGGACGGACAGGGGAGGAGACCCAGTACTTC	CASSGRTGEETQYF
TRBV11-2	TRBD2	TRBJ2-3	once	TGTGCCAGCAGCTTTCCCCCGGCGGACGGGACTAGCGAGTATACGCAGTATTTT	CASSFPPADGTSEYTQYF
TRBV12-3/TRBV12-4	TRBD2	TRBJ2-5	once	TGTGCCAGCAGTCCCGGCGGGGGGGCAACCCAGTACTTC	CASSPGGGATQYF
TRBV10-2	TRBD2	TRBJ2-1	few	TGCGCCAGCAGTGAGTCTGCGGGGGGGACCTATGAGCAGTTCTTC	CASSESAGGTYEQFF
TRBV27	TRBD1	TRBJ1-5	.	TGTGCCAGCGGAGAGGACAGGGGGTCCACTCAGCCCCAGCATTTT	CASGEDRGSTQPQHF
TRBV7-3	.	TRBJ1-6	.	TGTGCCAGCAGCTTAACGGGTGGTTCGGGATCACCCCTCCACTTT	CASSLTGGSGSPLHF
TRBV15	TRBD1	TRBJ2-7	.	TGTGCCACCAGCAGGGAAGGAGGACAGGGGCACCACGAGCAGTACTTC	CATSREGGQGHHEQYF
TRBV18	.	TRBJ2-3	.	TGTGCCAGCTCACAGGGACTTTCAGATACGCAGTATTTT	CASSQGLSDTQYF
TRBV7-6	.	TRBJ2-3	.	TGTGCCAGCAGCTTAGCGCACGGCGGAAATACGCAGTATTTT	CASSLAHGGNTQYF
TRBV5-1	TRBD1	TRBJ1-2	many	TGCGCCAGCAGCTCTACCGGGACAGGGGATGGCTACACCTTC	CASSSTGTGDGYTF
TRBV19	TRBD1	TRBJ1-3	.	TGTGCCAGTAGTGCGACAGGGGGAAACACCATATATTTT	CASSATGGNTIYF
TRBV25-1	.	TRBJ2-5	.	TGTGCCAGCAGGGGCGGGACGAAACAAGAGACCCAGTACTTC	CASRGGTKQETQYF
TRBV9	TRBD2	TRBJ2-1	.	TGTGCCAGCAGCCCCTTAGCGGGGGGCGGCCACAATGAGCAGTTCTTC	CASSPLAGGGHNEQFF
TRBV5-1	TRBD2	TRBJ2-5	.	TGCGCCAGCAGCTTGATTCGGGCTAGCGGGAGGTTCAGGGAGACCCAGTACTTC	CASSLIRASGRFRETQYF
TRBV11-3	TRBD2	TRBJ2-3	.	TGTGCCAGCAGCATAACGGCGGGGGCAGATACGCAGTATTTT	CASSITAGADTQYF
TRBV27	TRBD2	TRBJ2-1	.	TGTGCCAGCAGTTTCCTAACCCCGGGAGCGGGAACCTACAATGAGCAGTTCTTC	CASSFLTPGAGTYNEQFF
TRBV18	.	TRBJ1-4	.	TGTGCCAGCTCACCCTCACGGGGGAGGGATGAAAAACTGTTTTTT	CASSPSRGRDEKLFF
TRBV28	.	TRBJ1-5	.	TGTGCCAGCCGCACGGGGGGGTTAAGCAATCAGCCCCAGCATTTT	CASRTGGLSNQPQHF
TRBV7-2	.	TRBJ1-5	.	TGTGCCAGCAGCTTAGGATCCACAGGGTTGGGTCAGCCCCAGCATTTT	CASSLGSTGLGQPQHF
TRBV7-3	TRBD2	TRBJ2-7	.	TGTGCCAGCAGCTTACTAGCGGGGGGGCGTAATGAGCAGTACTTC	CASSLLAGGRNEQYF
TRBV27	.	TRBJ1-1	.	TGTGCCAGCAGTTTATCATCGGTAGCCGAAGCTTTCTTT	CASSLSSVAEAFF
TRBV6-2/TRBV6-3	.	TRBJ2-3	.	TGTGCCAGCAGTTACACTAAGGCGGGGCTACAAAACACAGATACGCAGTATTTT	CASSYTKAGLQNTDTQYF
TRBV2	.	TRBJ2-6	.	TGTGCCAGCAGTGATTCGAGAGACTCTGGGGCCAACGTCCTGACTTTC	CASSDSRDSGANVLTF
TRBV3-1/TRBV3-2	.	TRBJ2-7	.	TGTGCCAGCAGCTCGCGACTTAGCGAGGTCGACGAGCAGTACTTC	CASSSRLSEVDEQYF
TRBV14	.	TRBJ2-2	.	TGTGCCAGCAGCCAAGGGGGGCTAGCGGACCTGAACACCGGGGAGCTGTTTTTT	CASSQGGLADLNTGELFF
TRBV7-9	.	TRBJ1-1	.	TGTGCCAGCAGCCCTTGGACAGCGAACACTGAAGCTTTCTTT	CASSPWTANTEAFF
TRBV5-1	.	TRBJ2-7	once	TGCGCCAGCAGCTTGGGGGACTTCTACGAGCAGTACTTC	CASSLGDFYEQYF
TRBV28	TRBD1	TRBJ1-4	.	TGTGCCAGCAGTGGAGGGGACAGGGTCTCAACTAATGAAAAACTGTTTTTT	CASSGGDRVSTNEKLFF
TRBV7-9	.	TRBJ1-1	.	TGTGCCAGCAGCTTAGTTCGTCAGATGAACACTGAAGCTTTCTTT	CASSLVRQMNTEAFF
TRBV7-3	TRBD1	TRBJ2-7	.	TGTGCCAGCAGCTTAATGGGGACAGGGGGGTACGAGCAGTACTTC	CASSLMGTGGYEQYF
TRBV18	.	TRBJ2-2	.	TGTGCCAGCTCACCACAAGTGAGCACGAACACCGGGGAGCTGTTTTTT	CASSPQVSTNTGELFF
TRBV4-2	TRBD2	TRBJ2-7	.	TGTGCCAGCAGCCAAGAACCTAGCGGGATGTCCGTCTCCTACGAGCAGTACTTC	CASSQEPSGMSVSYEQYF
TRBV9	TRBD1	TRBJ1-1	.	TGTGCCAGCAGCGTAGACGTAGGACAGGGGGCCGCTGAAGCTTTCTTT	CASSVDVGQGAAEAFF
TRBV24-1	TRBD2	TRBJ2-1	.	TGTGCCACCAGTGACGGCGGCGGGAGAGATGAGCAGTTCTTC	CATSDGGGRDEQFF
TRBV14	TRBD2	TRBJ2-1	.	TGTGCCAGCAGCCTCTGGACTAGCGGGAGGCGCACGTACAATGAGCAGTTCTTC	CASSLWTSGRRTYNEQFF
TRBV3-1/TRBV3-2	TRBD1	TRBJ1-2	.	TGTGCCAGCAGAGAAGGACAGGGGAAATATGGCTACACCTTC	CASREGQGKYGYTF